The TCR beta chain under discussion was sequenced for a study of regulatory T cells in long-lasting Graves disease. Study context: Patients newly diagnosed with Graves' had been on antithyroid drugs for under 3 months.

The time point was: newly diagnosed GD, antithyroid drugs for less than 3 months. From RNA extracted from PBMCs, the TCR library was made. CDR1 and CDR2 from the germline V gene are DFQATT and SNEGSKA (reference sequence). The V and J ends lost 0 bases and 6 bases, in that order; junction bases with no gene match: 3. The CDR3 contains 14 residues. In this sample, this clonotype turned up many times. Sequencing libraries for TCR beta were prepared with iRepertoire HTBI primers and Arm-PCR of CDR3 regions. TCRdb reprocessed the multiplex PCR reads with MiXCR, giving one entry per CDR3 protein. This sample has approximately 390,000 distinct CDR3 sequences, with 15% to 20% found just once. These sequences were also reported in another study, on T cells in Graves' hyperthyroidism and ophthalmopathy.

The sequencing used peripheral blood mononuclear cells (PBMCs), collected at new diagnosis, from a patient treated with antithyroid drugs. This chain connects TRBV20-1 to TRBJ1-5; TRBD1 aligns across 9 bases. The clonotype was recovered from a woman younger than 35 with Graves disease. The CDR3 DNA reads TGCAGTGCTAGAGATCGACAGGGGGGTCAGCCCCAGCATTTT. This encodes CSARDRQGGQPQHF.